The clone carrying this TCR beta chain has a count of ten or more. Its antigen is still unknown. The data originate from a study of regulatory T cells in long-lasting Graves disease. Researchers made TCR beta libraries by using iRepertoire HTBI primers and running Arm-PCR on CDR3 regions. Each CDR3 protein is one row after TCRdb ran MiXCR on the multiplex PCR reads. The sample comprises some 490,000 distinct CDR3 sequences, about 12% of which are singletons, and more than 8% rests with the top ten. V was cut by 6 bases and J by 7 bases, with 13 bases left in between. CDR3 length equals 12 residues. Germline lookup yields CDR1 MNHEY and CDR2 SMNVEV (reference sequence). Time point noted: newly diagnosed GD, antithyroid drugs for less than 3 months. Generation of the TCR library employed RNA extracted from PBMCs. Study-level results: Persistent disease favored TRBV28, TRBJ1-2 and TRBJ2-5.

The sample also formed part of further work on T cells in Graves' hyperthyroidism and ophthalmopathy. That source adds: An initial round of RT-PCR targeting the TCR CDR3 relied on the HTBI primer set.

Material: peripheral blood mononuclear cells (PBMCs), obtained at new diagnosis, from a patient treated with antithyroid drugs. The chain is built from TRBV27 and TRBJ2-7, with no clear D. This TCR derives from a woman aged 25 to 39 with Graves disease. This chain's CDR3 is CASRTALREQYF. The CDR3 DNA sequence: TGTGCCAGCAGAACTGCACTCAGGGAGCAGTACTTC.